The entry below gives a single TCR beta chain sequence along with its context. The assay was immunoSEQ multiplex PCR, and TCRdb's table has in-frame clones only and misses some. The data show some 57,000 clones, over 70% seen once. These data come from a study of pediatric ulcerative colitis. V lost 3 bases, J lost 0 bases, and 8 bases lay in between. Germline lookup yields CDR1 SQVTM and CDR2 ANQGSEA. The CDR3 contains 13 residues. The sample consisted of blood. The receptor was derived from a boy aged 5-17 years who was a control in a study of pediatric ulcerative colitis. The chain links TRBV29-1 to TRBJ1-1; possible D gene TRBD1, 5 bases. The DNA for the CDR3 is TGCAGCGTTGAGAGGGGAATGAACACTGAAGCTTTCTTT. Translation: CSVERGMNTEAFF.